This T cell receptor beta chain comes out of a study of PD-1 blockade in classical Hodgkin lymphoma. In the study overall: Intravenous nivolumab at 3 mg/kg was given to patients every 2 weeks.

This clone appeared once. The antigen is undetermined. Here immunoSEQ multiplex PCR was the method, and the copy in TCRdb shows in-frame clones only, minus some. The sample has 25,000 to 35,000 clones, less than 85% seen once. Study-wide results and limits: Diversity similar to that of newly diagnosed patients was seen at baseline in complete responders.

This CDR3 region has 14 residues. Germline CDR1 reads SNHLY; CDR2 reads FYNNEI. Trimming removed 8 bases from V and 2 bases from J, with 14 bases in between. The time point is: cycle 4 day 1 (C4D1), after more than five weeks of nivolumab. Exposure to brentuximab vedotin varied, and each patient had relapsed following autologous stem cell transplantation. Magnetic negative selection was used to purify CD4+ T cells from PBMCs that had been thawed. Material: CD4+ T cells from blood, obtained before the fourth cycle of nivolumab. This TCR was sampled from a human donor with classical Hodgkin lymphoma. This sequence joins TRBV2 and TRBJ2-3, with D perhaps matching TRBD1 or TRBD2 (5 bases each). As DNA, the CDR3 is TGTGCCAGCCGTTTGTTGGGGGTCACAGATACGCAGTATTTT. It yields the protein CASRLLGVTDTQYF.